A selection of T cell receptor beta chains follows, all from one sample in a study of Graves' ophthalmopathy and Graves' hyperthyroidism. Using its own MiXCR run on the multiplex PCR reads, TCRdb lists one record per CDR3 protein. Among hundreds of thousands of distinct CDR3 sequences, around a fifth were seen once, and the ten largest hold 7.1%. Sequencing used peripheral blood. The receptors were gathered from a woman aged 18-29 years with stable Graves' hyperthyroidism. Some clones in this sample may be carry-over from other donors' samples. Both conserved end residues are part of each CDR3. D genes are given only for firm matches. Expanded clones get a size class; other rows say once, few or many, or leave the size out.

v_gene	d_gene	abundance	j_gene	CDR3nt	CDR3aa
TRBV12-3/TRBV12-4	NA	NA	TRBJ2-2	TGTGCCAGCAGGCCGACAGAGAACACCGGGGAGCTGTTTTTT	CASRPTENTGELFF
TRBV20-1	NA	many	TRBJ1-1	TGCAGTGCTAGTGGCACTGAAGCTTTCTTT	CSASGTEAFF
TRBV6-1	NA	NA	TRBJ1-6	TGTGCCAGCAGTGAAGCAACAGAGCGTTCACCCCTCCACTTT	CASSEATERSPLHF
TRBV30	NA	few	TRBJ1-5	TGTGCCTGGAGTCTAAATAGCAATCAGCCCCAGCATTTT	CAWSLNSNQPQHF
TRBV6-5	NA	many	TRBJ1-2	TGTGCCAGCAGTTACTCCCGACTCTATGGCTACACCTTC	CASSYSRLYGYTF
TRBV6-1	NA	NA	TRBJ1-4	TGTGCCAGCAGAGGAAGTGCAACTAATGAAAAACTGTTTTTT	CASRGSATNEKLFF
TRBV6-4	TRBD1	NA	TRBJ1-6	TGTGCCAGCAGCTGGGGTGGGGACAGACGCTCACCCCTCCACTTT	CASSWGGDRRSPLHF
TRBV6-4	NA	NA	TRBJ1-2	TGTGCCAGCAGTGACCCCGGATATAATGGCTACACCTTC	CASSDPGYNGYTF
TRBV12-3/TRBV12-4	TRBD2	many	TRBJ2-5	TGTGCCAGCACTAACTGGCCTAGCGGGGTTACCCAGTACTTC	CASTNWPSGVTQYF
TRBV7-9	NA	NA	TRBJ1-5	TGTGCCAGCAGCTTAGCGTCAGGGGCTCAGCCCCAGCATTTT	CASSLASGAQPQHF